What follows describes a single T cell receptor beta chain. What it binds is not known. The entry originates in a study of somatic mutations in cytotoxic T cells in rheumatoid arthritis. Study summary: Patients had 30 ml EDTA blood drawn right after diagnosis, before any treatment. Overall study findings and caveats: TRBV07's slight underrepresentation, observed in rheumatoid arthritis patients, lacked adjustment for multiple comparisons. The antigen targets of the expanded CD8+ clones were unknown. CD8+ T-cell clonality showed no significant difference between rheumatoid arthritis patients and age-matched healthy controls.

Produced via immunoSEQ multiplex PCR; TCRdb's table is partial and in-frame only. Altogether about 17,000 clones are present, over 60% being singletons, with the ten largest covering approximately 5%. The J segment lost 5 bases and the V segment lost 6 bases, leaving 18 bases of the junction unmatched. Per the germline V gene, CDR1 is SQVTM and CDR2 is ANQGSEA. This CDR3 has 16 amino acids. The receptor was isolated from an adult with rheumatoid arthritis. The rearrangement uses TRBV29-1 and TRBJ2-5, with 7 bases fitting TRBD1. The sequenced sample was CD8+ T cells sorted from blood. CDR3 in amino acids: CSVAGTAYVTGETQYF. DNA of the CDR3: TGCAGCGTCGCCGGGACAGCCTATGTGACTGGGGAGACCCAGTACTTC.